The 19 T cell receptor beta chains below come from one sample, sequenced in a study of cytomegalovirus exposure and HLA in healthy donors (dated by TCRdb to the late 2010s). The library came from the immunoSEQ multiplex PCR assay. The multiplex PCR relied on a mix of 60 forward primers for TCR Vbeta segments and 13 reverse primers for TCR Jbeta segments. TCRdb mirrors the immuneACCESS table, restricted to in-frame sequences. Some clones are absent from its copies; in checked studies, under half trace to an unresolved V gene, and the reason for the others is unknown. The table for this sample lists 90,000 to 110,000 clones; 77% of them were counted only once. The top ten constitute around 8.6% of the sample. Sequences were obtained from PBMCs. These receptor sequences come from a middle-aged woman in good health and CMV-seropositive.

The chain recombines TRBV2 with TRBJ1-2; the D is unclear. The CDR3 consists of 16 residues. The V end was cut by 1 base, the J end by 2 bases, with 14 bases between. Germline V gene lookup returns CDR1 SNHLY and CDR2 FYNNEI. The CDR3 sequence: CASSEENWTGNYGYTF. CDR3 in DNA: TGTGCCAGCAGTGAAGAAAATTGGACGGGGAACTATGGCTACACCTTC.

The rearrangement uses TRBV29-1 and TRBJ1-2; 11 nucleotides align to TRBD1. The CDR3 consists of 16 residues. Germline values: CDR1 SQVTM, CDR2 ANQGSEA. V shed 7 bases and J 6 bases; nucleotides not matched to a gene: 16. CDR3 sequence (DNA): TGCAGCGCTCCCGGGGGAGCGGGACAGGGGGGGGATGGCTACACCTTC. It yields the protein CSAPGGAGQGGDGYTF.

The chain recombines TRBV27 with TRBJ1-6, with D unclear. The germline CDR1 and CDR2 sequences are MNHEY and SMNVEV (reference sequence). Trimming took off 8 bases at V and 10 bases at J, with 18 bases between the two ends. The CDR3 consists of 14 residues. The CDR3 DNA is TGTGCCAGCTGCGCCACAGCACAGTCATCACCCCTCCACTTT. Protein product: CASCATAQSSPLHF.

The CDR3 DNA reads as TGTGCCAGCAGCTTATCGCAGGGGACGAACACTGAAGCTTTCTTT. It translates to CASSLSQGTNTEAFF. J is TRBJ1-1 and V is TRBV7-2; maybe TRBD1 (6 bases). V lost 2 bases and J 1 base, leaving 11 bases between the germline ends. This CDR3 comprises 15 residues. Germline lookup yields CDR1 SGHTA and CDR2 FQGNSA.

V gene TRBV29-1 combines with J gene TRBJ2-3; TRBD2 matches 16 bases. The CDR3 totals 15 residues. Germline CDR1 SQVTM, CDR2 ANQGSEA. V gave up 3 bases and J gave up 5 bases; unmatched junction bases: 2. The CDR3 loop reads CSVEGTSGRVDTQYF. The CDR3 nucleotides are TGCAGCGTTGAGGGGACTAGCGGGAGGGTAGATACGCAGTATTTT.

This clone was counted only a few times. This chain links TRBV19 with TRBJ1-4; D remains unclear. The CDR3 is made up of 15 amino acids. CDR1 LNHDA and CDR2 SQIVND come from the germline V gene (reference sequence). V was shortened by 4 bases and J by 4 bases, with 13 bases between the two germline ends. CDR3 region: CASSTMTGVNEKLFF. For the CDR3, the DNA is TGTGCCAGTAGTACCATGACGGGAGTTAATGAAAAACTGTTTTTT.

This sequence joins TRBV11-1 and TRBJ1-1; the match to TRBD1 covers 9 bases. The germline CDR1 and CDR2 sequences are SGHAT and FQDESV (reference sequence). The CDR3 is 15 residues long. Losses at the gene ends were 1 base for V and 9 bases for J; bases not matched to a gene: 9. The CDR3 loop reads CASSLEGLGQGQAFF. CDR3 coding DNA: TGTGCCAGCAGCTTAGAAGGTTTGGGACAGGGCCAAGCTTTCTTT. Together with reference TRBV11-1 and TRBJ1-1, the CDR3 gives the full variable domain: EAEVAQSPRYKITEKSQAVAFWCDPISGHATLYWYRQILGQGPELLVQFQDESVVDDSQLPKDRFSAERLKGVDSTLKIQPAELGDSAMYLCASSLEGLGQGQAFFGQGTRLTVV.

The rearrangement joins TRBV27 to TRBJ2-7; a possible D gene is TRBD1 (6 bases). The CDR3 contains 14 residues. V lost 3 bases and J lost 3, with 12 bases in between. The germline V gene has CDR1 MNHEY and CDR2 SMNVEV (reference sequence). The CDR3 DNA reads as TGTGCCAGCAGTTTCCGGGACACGCGCTACGAGCAGTACTTC. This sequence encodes CASSFRDTRYEQYF.

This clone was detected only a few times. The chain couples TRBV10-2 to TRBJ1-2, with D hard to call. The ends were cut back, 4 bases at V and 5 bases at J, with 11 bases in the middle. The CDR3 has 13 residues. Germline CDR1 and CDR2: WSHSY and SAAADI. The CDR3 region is CASSVSDLYGYTF. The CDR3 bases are TGCGCCAGCAGTGTGAGCGATTTGTATGGCTACACCTTC.

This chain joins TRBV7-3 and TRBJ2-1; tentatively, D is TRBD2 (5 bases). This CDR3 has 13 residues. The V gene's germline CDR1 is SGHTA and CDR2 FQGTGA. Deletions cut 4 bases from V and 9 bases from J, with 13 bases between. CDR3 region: CASSSNGVGEQFF. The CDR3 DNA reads TGTGCCAGCAGCTCAAACGGGGTGGGTGAGCAGTTCTTC. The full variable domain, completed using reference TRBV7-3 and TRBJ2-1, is GAGVSQTPSNKVTEKGKYVELRCDPISGHTALYWYRQSLGQGPEFLIYFQGTGAADDSGLPNDRFFAVRPEGSVSTLKIQRTERGDSAVYLCASSSNGVGEQFFGPGTRLTVL.

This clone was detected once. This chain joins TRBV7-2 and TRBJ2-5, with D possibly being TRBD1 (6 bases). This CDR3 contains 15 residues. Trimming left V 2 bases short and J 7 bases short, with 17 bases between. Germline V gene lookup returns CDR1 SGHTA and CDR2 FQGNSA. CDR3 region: CASSLYQGLLGTQYF. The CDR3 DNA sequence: TGTGCCAGCAGCTTATACCAGGGGCTTTTGGGGACCCAGTACTTC.

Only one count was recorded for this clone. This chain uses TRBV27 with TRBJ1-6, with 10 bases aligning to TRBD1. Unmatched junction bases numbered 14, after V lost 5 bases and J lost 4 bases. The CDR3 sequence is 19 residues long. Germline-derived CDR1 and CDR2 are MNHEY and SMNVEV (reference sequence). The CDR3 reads CASSPPHGGDRGYNSPLHF. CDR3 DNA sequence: TGTGCCAGCAGTCCCCCCCACGGAGGGGACAGGGGATATAATTCACCCCTCCACTTT.

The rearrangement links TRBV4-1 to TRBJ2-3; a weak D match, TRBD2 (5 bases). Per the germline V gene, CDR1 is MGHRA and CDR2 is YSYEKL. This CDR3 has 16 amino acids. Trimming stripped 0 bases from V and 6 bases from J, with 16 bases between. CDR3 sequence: CASSQDMRVSWDTQYF. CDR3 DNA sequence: TGCGCCAGCAGCCAAGATATGCGGGTTTCGTGGGATACGCAGTATTTT.

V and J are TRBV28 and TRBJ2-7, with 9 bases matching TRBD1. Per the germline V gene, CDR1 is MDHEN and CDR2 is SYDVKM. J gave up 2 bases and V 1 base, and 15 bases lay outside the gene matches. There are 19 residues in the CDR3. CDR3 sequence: CASSLLWDRVKLGPYEQYF. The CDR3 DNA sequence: TGTGCCAGCAGTTTATTGTGGGACAGGGTGAAGTTAGGTCCCTACGAGCAGTACTTC.

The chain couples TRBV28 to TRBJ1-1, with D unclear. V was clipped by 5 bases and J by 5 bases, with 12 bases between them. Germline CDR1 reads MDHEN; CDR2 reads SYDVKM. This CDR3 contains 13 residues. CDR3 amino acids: CASSPPFITEAFF. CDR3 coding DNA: TGTGCCAGCAGTCCCCCCTTTATTACTGAAGCTTTCTTT.

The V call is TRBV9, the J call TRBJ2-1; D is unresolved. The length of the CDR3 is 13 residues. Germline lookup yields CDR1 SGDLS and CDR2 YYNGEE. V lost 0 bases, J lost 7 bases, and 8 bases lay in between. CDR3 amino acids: CASSVDQLNEQFF. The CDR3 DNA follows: TGTGCCAGCAGCGTAGACCAGTTGAATGAGCAGTTCTTC.

CDR3 residues: CASSQTGNTEAFF. CDR3 coding DNA: TGCGCCAGCAGCCAAACAGGGAACACTGAAGCTTTCTTT. V usage is TRBV4-1 and J usage is TRBJ1-1; possible D gene TRBD1, 5 bases. Deletions cut 2 bases from V and 1 base from J, with 5 bases between. The CDR3 is 13 residues long. Per germline, CDR1 MGHRA and CDR2 YSYEKL.

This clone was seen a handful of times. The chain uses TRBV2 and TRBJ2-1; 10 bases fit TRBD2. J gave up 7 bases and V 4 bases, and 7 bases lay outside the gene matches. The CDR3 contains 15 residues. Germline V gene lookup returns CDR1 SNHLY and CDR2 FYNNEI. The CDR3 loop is CASSALAGVKNEQFF. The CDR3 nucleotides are TGTGCCAGCAGTGCCCTAGCGGGAGTTAAGAATGAGCAGTTCTTC.

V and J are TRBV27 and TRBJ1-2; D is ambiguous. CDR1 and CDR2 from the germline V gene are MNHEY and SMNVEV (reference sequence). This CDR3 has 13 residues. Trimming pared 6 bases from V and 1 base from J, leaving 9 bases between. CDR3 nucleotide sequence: TGTGCCAGCAGCTACCGGGTTAACTATGGCTACACCTTC. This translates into CASSYRVNYGYTF.